Presented here are 25 T cell receptor beta chains from one specimen sequenced in a study of blood T cell repertoires in COVID-19. Profiling relied on immunoSEQ multiplex PCR, and the TCRdb table lists in-frame clones only, not all of them. The table has 93,000 or so clones, roughly nine tenths seen once. Sequencing used peripheral blood. The receptors stem from a human donor in a cohort sampled during active COVID-19.

V and J are TRBV7-3 and TRBJ2-2, with D perhaps matching TRBD2 (6 bases). CDR3 length equals 16 residues. Trimming took off 7 bases at V and 0 bases at J, with 15 bases between the two ends. Germline V gene data show CDR1 as SGHTA and CDR2 as FQGTGA. CDR3: CASKLVGGANTGELFF. The CDR3 nucleotides read TGTGCCAGCAAGCTCGTGGGCGGGGCGAACACCGGGGAGCTGTTTTTT.

The chain uses TRBV9 and TRBJ2-2; D possibly corresponds to TRBD2 (6 bases). The CDR3 is 16 amino acids. The V end lost 4 bases, the J end lost 3 bases, and 16 bases lay between the germline ends. CDR1 is SGDLS and CDR2 is YYNGEE in the germline V gene. The CDR3 loop is CASSPRSGEYTGELFF. CDR3 nucleotide sequence: TGTGCCAGCAGCCCCCGTTCGGGAGAATACACCGGGGAGCTGTTTTTT.

CDR3 loop: CASSLASGGDTQYF. The CDR3, as DNA: TGTGCCAGCAGCTTGGCTAGCGGGGGGGATACGCAGTATTTT. This chain uses TRBV5-6 with TRBJ2-3; 11 nucleotides align to TRBD2. CDR3 length: 14 amino acids. V gave up 0 bases and J gave up 6 bases; unmatched junction bases: 0. Germline assignment: CDR1 SGHDT and CDR2 YYEEEE.

The chain carries TRBV5-6 and TRBJ2-1; 8 bases are shared with TRBD2. The V gene end was trimmed by 4 bases and the J gene end by 3 bases; junction bases not matched to a gene: 12. The CDR3 runs to 17 residues. Germline V lookup: CDR1 SGHDT, CDR2 YYEEEE. This CDR3 is CASSRGGTGVNYNEQFF. The CDR3 DNA follows: TGTGCCAGCAGCCGGGGGGGAACGGGAGTGAACTACAATGAGCAGTTCTTC.

The chain joins TRBV6-1 to TRBJ1-3; D is undetermined. In germline, CDR1 is MNHNS, CDR2 SASEGT. The CDR3 covers 15 residues. With 2 bases removed from V and 4 bases from J, the gap between germline ends came to 12 bases. The CDR3 sequence: CASSEISGLGNTIYF. CDR3 nucleotides: TGTGCCAGCAGTGAAATATCGGGGTTGGGAAACACCATATATTTT.

The V gene is TRBV5-1, the J gene TRBJ2-3, with a weak D call TRBD2 (6 bases). The CDR3 is made up of 16 amino acids. Trimming removed 0 bases at V and 2 bases at J, with 13 bases between. Per germline, CDR1 SGHRS and CDR2 YFSETQ. The CDR3 coding sequence is TGCGCCAGCAGCTTGGACCGGGGGACCACCACAGATACGCAGTATTTT. Protein product: CASSLDRGTTTDTQYF.

This chain joins TRBV9 and TRBJ1-2, with D possibly TRBD1 on 5 matching bases. This CDR3 spans 16 amino acids. The V end was cut by 0 bases, the J end by 4 bases, with 16 bases between. CDR1 and CDR2 (germline): SGDLS, YYNGEE. In DNA, the CDR3 is TGTGCCAGCAGCGTAGGAGGAACAGGCCTAGGCTATGGCTACACCTTC. Protein: CASSVGGTGLGYGYTF.

As for this clone: At one boundary the junction diverges from the germline segment, which might be a read error. The chain employs TRBV11-2 and TRBJ1-2, with D perhaps matching TRBD1 (6 bases). In germline, CDR1 is SGHAT, CDR2 FQNNGV. The CDR3 is 11 residues long. CDR3: CASSVDRFNTF. For the CDR3, the DNA is TGTGCCAGCAGCGTAGACAGGTTTAACACCTTC.

This rearrangement joins TRBV7-9 to TRBJ1-1; 8 bases fit TRBD1. This CDR3 comprises 15 residues. CDR1 SEHNR and CDR2 FQNEAQ come from the germline V gene (reference sequence). Trimming cost V 4 bases and J 9 bases; bases outside gene matches: 13. The CDR3 protein is CASSSPLDRELQAFF. The CDR3 DNA is TGTGCCAGCAGCTCCCCTCTGGACAGGGAACTGCAAGCTTTCTTT.

The chain recombines TRBV9 with TRBJ2-7, with TRBD2 matching 13 bases. Losses at the gene ends were 5 bases for V and 5 bases for J; bases not matched to a gene: 10. Germline-derived CDR1 and CDR2 are SGDLS and YYNGEE. The CDR3 length is 16 residues. CDR3: CASRPPGLAGINEQYF. The CDR3 nucleotides are TGTGCCAGCAGACCTCCGGGACTAGCGGGAATCAACGAGCAGTACTTC.

CDR3 sequence: CASSQDRGGIQYF. The CDR3, as DNA: TGTGCCAGCAGCCAGGACAGGGGGGGCATTCAGTACTTC. V and J are TRBV3-1 (or the pseudogene TRBV3-2) and TRBJ2-4; 10 bases agree with TRBD1. V lost 3 bases to trimming and J lost 9 bases; unmatched junction nucleotides: 2. This CDR3 comprises 13 residues. Germline-derived CDR1 and CDR2 are LGHDT and YNNKEL (reference sequence).

The CDR3 DNA sequence: TGTGCCAGCAGTTTACTACAGGCCGACGAGCAGTACTTC. It is translated as CASSLLQADEQYF. The rearrangement links TRBV12-3 or TRBV12-4 to TRBJ2-7, with D perhaps TRBD1 (5 bases). V was clipped by 2 bases and J by 5 bases, with 10 bases between them. The CDR3 extends over 13 amino acids.

The rearrangement links TRBV2 to TRBJ1-4; possible D gene TRBD1, 6 bases. Germline V lookup: CDR1 SNHLY, CDR2 FYNNEI. The CDR3 is made up of 14 amino acids. V was shortened by 8 bases and J by 0 bases, with 10 bases between the two germline ends. This CDR3 is CASDRTATNEKLFF. The CDR3 bases are TGTGCCAGCGACCGGACAGCAACTAATGAAAAACTGTTTTTT.

On this clone itself: The junction differs from germline at one of its ends, possibly a read error. The chain joins TRBV5-1 to TRBJ2-7; TRBD1 matches at 8 bases. CDR3 length: 15 residues. Germline lookup yields CDR1 SGHRS and CDR2 YFSETQ. CDR3 in amino acids: CASSLDGQGPDPAGF. As DNA, the CDR3 is TGCGCCAGCAGCTTGGATGGACAGGGACCTGACCCGGCGGGTTTC.

The chain links TRBV11-2 to TRBJ1-1; D may be TRBD1 (5 bases). Per germline, CDR1 SGHAT and CDR2 FQNNGV. The CDR3 has 13 amino acids. V dropped 3 bases and J dropped 2 bases, with 7 bases sitting between them. The CDR3 is CASSFDRNTEAFF. Here the CDR3 DNA reads TGTGCCAGCAGCTTCGACAGAAACACTGAAGCTTTCTTT.

In this sample, this clone turned up a few times. The chain links TRBV6-5 to TRBJ1-1; D call uncertain. Trimming left V 5 bases short and J 0 bases short, with 7 bases between. The CDR3 totals 13 residues. CDR1 is MNHEY and CDR2 is SVGAGI in the germline V gene. The CDR3 region is CASSPLLNTEAFF. Here the CDR3 DNA reads TGTGCCAGCAGTCCCCTTCTGAACACTGAAGCTTTCTTT.

This chain connects TRBV6-5 to TRBJ1-2; 7 bases are a match to TRBD1. Looked up from germline, CDR1 is MNHEY and CDR2 is SVGAGI. The CDR3 sequence is 12 residues long. J lost 6 bases, V lost 7 bases, and 5 bases had no gene match. This CDR3 is CASTDRADGYTF. CDR3 nucleotide sequence: TGTGCCAGCACCGACAGGGCGGATGGCTACACCTTC.

V is TRBV5-6 and J is TRBJ1-2, with D perhaps TRBD1 (6 bases). Germline CDR1 and CDR2: SGHDT and YYEEEE. There are 15 residues in the CDR3. V was clipped by 1 base and J by 2 bases, with 12 bases between them. CDR3 in amino acids: CASSLMMQGNYGYTF. The CDR3 nucleotides are TGTGCCAGCAGCTTGATGATGCAGGGGAACTATGGCTACACCTTC.

This chain uses TRBV7-3 with TRBJ2-2; 10 nucleotides line up with TRBD2. The CDR3 sequence is 15 residues long. Trimming at V came to 2 bases and at J to 5 bases, leaving 2 bases not matched to a gene. Germline CDR1 SGHTA, CDR2 FQGTGA. The CDR3, as DNA: TGTGCCAGCAGCTTACTAGCGGGAGAAACCGGGGAGCTGTTTTTT. This gives the protein CASSLLAGETGELFF.

This rearrangement joins TRBV15 to TRBJ2-3; maybe TRBD1 (5 bases). CDR1 and CDR2 (germline): LNHNV, YYDKDF (reference sequence). Trimming removed 0 bases at V and 5 bases at J, with 15 bases between. The length of the CDR3 is 16 residues. The CDR3 protein is CATSRDQGVFGDTQYF. The CDR3 DNA is TGTGCCACCAGCAGAGATCAAGGGGTGTTTGGAGATACGCAGTATTTT.

This chain links TRBV5-6 with TRBJ2-3, with TRBD2 as a possible D gene (6 bases). Germline CDR1 reads SGHDT; CDR2 reads YYEEEE. CDR3 size: 16 residues. Trimming took 0 bases from V and 7 from J, leaving 18 bases between them. CDR3 sequence reads: CASSLVAGSVRYTQYF. DNA for the CDR3: TGTGCCAGCAGCTTGGTGGCGGGATCCGTAAGGTATACGCAGTATTTT.

The chain is built from TRBV9 and TRBJ2-7, with 11 bases lining up with TRBD2. The V gene's germline CDR1 is SGDLS and CDR2 YYNGEE. This CDR3 has 12 amino acids. J lost 4 bases, V lost 7 bases, and 1 base had no gene match. The CDR3 protein is CASGTSGYEQYF. CDR3 DNA: TGTGCCAGCGGGACTAGCGGTTACGAGCAGTACTTC.

The genes are TRBV7-3 and TRBJ2-1; 8 bases match TRBD2. The V gene end was trimmed by 3 bases and the J gene end by 4 bases; junction bases not matched to a gene: 5. CDR1 is SGHTA and CDR2 is FQGTGA in the germline V gene. The CDR3 loop spans 15 amino acids. CDR3 nucleotide sequence: TGTGCCAGCAGCTTCACGGGGGGGCCTTACAATGAGCAGTTCTTC. It is translated as CASSFTGGPYNEQFF.

The chain is built from TRBV9 and TRBJ2-3, with 11 nucleotides matching TRBD2. The CDR3 has 18 residues. V was pared by 2 bases and J by 5 bases, with 13 bases of the junction left unmatched. Germline lookup yields CDR1 SGDLS and CDR2 YYNGEE. As DNA, the CDR3 is TGTGCCAGCAGCGTTTCCGCTTTTAGCGGGGGGGCGGGAGATACGCAGTATTTT. As protein: CASSVSAFSGGAGDTQYF.

This clone is medium-sized. The same CDR3 can be traced to other DNA sequences in this sample. This chain links TRBV11-2 with TRBJ2-1; 7 nucleotides align to TRBD2. Germline-derived CDR1 and CDR2 are SGHAT and FQNNGV. V lost 1 base, J lost 4 bases, and 10 bases stayed unmatched. CDR3 length: 17 amino acids. CDR3 nucleotides: TGTGCCAGCAGCTTAGGAGGGTGGAGGGAGGGTTACAATGAGCAGTTCTTC. It encodes CASSLGGWREGYNEQFF.